The T cell receptor beta chain under discussion was sequenced for a study of control samples from healthy donors and cancer patients. The CDR3 loop spans 13 amino acids. V lost 2 bases and J lost 1, with 5 bases in between. Produced via immunoSEQ multiplex PCR; TCRdb's table is partial and in-frame only. The profile shows 120,000 to 150,000 clones, just under 95% of them singletons. The clonotype was recovered from a man aged 30 to 39 in good health. What was sequenced was blood. V usage is TRBV12-3 or TRBV12-4 and J usage is TRBJ1-1; D is unresolved. CDR3 in DNA: TGTGCCAGCAGTTTATCATCGAACACTGAAGCTTTCTTT. Its protein product is CASSLSSNTEAFF.